The 17 T cell receptor beta chains listed next were all sequenced from one sample in a study of low-dose radiotherapy and immunotherapy resistance in tumors (dated by TCRdb to the early 2020s). Reads for this sample came from an Illumina HiSeq 2500. To make first-strand cDNA, Superscript III was used along with a set of TRAV- and TRBV-specific primers so that both the TCRalpha and TCRbeta chains were covered. TCRs were amplified with Phusion for 15 to 25 PCR cycles using a constant-region primer together with the adapter attached to the V primers. The raw public data were reprocessed by TCRdb itself: fastp quality trimming at Q25, MiXCR clonotype calling, in-frame beta chains only. Entries are consolidated by CDR3 protein sequence, retaining the most common genes and DNA. Present in this sample are about 84,000 distinct CDR3 sequences, under 20% of which were seen just once. The top ten constitute less than 1.5% of the sample.

According to the study, the label for this sample's time point signals: after trial treatment. What this sample's treatment or condition label stands for: LDRT plus nivolumab, ipilimumab, low-dose cyclophosphamide and aspirin (RACIN trial). Specimen: PBMCs, collected after low-dose radiotherapy plus immunotherapy. These receptors originate from a male donor with prostate cancer.

This clonotype was counted at least ten times. The CDR3 DNA sequence: TGTGCCAGCAGCTTATCGGACTATTCCGAGCAGTACTTC. Translation: CASSLSDYSEQYF. The chain combines TRBV7-2 with TRBJ2-7, with D perhaps TRBD2 (6 bases). The CDR3 spans 13 residues. Deletions cut 2 bases from V and 6 bases from J, with 11 bases between. Germline CDR1 is SGHTA and CDR2 is FQGNSA. Full variable domain (missing parts from reference TRBV7-2 and TRBJ2-7): GAGVSQSPSNKVTEKGKDVELRCDPISGHTALYWYRQSLGQGLEFLIYFQGNSAPDKSGLPSDRFSAERTGGSVSTLTIQRTQQEDSAVYLCASSLSDYSEQYFGPGTRLTVT.

About this clonotype: Since a far larger clone is one base different, this is likely a read error. CDR3 region: CASSLTDAVQGKYF. CDR3 DNA: TGTGCCAGCAGCTTAACGGACGCTGTTCAAGGAAAGTACTTC. The V and J genes are TRBV7-6 and TRBJ2-5; D is unclear. CDR1 SGHVS and CDR2 FNYEAQ come from the germline V gene. CDR3 length equals 14 residues. The V end was cut by 2 bases, the J end by 12 bases, with 19 bases between. Looking up the rest from reference TRBV7-6 and TRBJ2-5 gives the full variable domain: GAGVSQSPRYKVTKRGQDVALRCDPISGHVSLYWYRQALGQGPEFLTYFNYEAQQDKSGLPNDRFSAERPEGSISTLTIQRTEQRDSAMYRCASSLTDAVQGKYFGPGTRLLVL.

This clonotype was picked up many times. The rearrangement uses TRBV10-1 and TRBJ2-2; 8 nucleotides match TRBD2. Germline V gene sequence: CDR1 WNHNN, CDR2 SYGVQD (reference sequence). The CDR3 is 17 residues long. V lost 11 bases, J lost 1 base, and 15 bases stayed unmatched. CDR3 sequence reads: CAQRAGKLAGNTGELFF. The CDR3 nucleotides read TGCGCCCAGCGAGCCGGAAAGCTAGCGGGGAACACCGGGGAGCTGTTTTTT.

In its sample, this clonotype was seen once. This likely stems from a read error, as it lies one base from a far larger clone. The J gene is TRBJ2-1, the V gene TRBV12-3 or TRBV12-4; 11 nucleotides agree with TRBD2. The CDR3 loop spans 14 amino acids. V lost 6 bases, J lost 10 bases, and 8 bases stayed unmatched. In DNA form, the CDR3 reads TGTGCCAGCAGAACTAGCGGGAGTGTATACGAGCAGTTCTTC. Translating gives CASRTSGSVYEQFF.

This clonotype has at least ten counts. The chain has TRBV12-3 or TRBV12-4 and TRBJ1-1; tentatively, D is TRBD1 (6 bases). The CDR3 has 12 amino acids. V lost 7 bases to trimming and J lost 8 bases, with 14 bases between them. The CDR3 is CASTPGAGEAFF. The CDR3 DNA is TGTGCCAGCACCCCAGGGGCAGGAGAAGCTTTCTTT.

For this clonotype: Only one base separates this from a far larger clonotype, so it likely reflects a read error. The V call is TRBV28, the J call TRBJ2-7, with 8 bases aligning to TRBD1. Germline V CDR1 and CDR2: MDHEN, SYDVKM. V was clipped by 7 bases and J by 7 bases; unmatched bases: 21. The CDR3 spans 17 residues. The CDR3 region has the DNA TGTGCCAGCAATCCGGTGGACAGGGCGAACAGCTACAATGAGCAGTACTTC. Amino acid sequence: CASNPVDRANSYNEQYF.

This clonotype has a count of ten or more. This chain joins TRBV7-9 and TRBJ2-6; D is undetermined. The V gene lost 3 bases and the J gene lost 3 bases, with 3 bases spanning the gap. CDR1 and CDR2 (germline): SEHNR, FQNEAQ (reference sequence). The CDR3 consists of 13 residues. CDR3 sequence (DNA): TGTGCCAGCAGCTTTCTTGGGGCCAACGTCCTGACTTTC. Translating it yields CASSFLGANVLTF.

The sample holds many counts of this clonotype. The chain uses TRBV7-2 and TRBJ2-5; D perhaps matches TRBD2 (5 bases). This CDR3 region has 12 residues. The germline CDR1 and CDR2 sequences are SGHTA and FQGNSA. V was clipped by 7 bases and J by 7 bases, with 13 bases between them. The CDR3 DNA sequence: TGTGCCAGCACCGACCAACTAGGGACCCAGTACTTC. Residues: CASTDQLGTQYF.

This clonotype was detected many times. The V call is TRBV10-3, the J call TRBJ1-2, with 9 bases that match TRBD1. CDR3 size: 14 residues. V was pared by 6 bases and J by 5 bases, with 7 bases of the junction left unmatched. From germline, CDR1 is ENHRY and CDR2 SYGVKD. The CDR3 region is CAIRGEDRGYGYTF. CDR3 bases: TGTGCCATCAGAGGGGAGGACAGGGGATATGGCTACACCTTC.

The table lists this clonotype with many counts. CDR3 region: CASSLPIGGNTEAFF. DNA of the CDR3: TGTGCCAGCAGCCTACCAATTGGGGGGAACACTGAAGCTTTCTTT. This chain joins TRBV7-8 and TRBJ1-1; tentatively, D is TRBD1 (5 bases). From germline, CDR1 is SGHVS and CDR2 FQNEAQ. V was pared by 5 bases and J by 1 base, with 14 bases between. The CDR3 covers 15 residues.

This clonotype was observed many times. This chain uses TRBV4-2 with TRBJ2-7; possibly TRBD1 for D (6 bases). Germline V CDR1 and CDR2: LGHNA, YNFKEQ. The V and J ends lost 3 bases and 3 bases respectively, with 9 bases between them. The length of the CDR3 is 13 residues. The CDR3 DNA sequence: TGTGCCAGCAGCCAGGCGGACAGCTACGAGCAGTACTTC. Translating gives CASSQADSYEQYF.

The V call is TRBV18, the J call TRBJ1-5; D is undetermined. V was shortened by 0 bases and J by 0 bases, with 6 bases between the two germline ends. The CDR3 length is 15 residues. Germline V lookup: CDR1 KGHSH, CDR2 LQKENI. The CDR3 DNA is TGTGCCAGCTCACCACCAGGTTATAGCAATCAGCCCCAGCATTTT. This sequence encodes CASSPPGYSNQPQHF. The full variable domain, in which reference TRBV18 and TRBJ1-5 provide the parts outside the CDR3, is NAGVMQNPRHLVRRRGQEARLRCSPMKGHSHVYWYRQLPEEGLKFMVYLQKENIIDESGMPKERFSAEFPKEGPSILRIQQVVRGDSAAYFCASSPPGYSNQPQHFGDGTRLSIL.

Concerning this clonotype itself: A far larger clone is only one base removed, so a read error is likely. The chain employs TRBV26 and TRBJ2-1; the D segment call TRBD1 is taken from the table without a DNA check. TRBV26 is flagged as a pseudogene. The length of the CDR3 is 15 residues. Written as DNA, the CDR3 is TGTACCAGCAGTTTTCCCCGGGCAGGCCACAATGAGCAGTTCTTC. Amino acid sequence: CTSSFPRAGHNEQFF.

This clonotype was observed at least ten times. The genes are TRBV7-2 and TRBJ2-3; 7 bases fit TRBD2. The V and J ends lost 8 bases and 5 bases, in that order; junction bases with no gene match: 10. The CDR3 is 14 amino acids. The germline V gene encodes CDR1 SGHTA and CDR2 FQGNSA. The CDR3, as DNA: TGTGCCAGCGACGACCGGGAGGCTCGAGATACGCAGTATTTT. It yields the protein CASDDREARDTQYF.

V usage is TRBV4-1 and J usage is TRBJ1-1; tentative D call: TRBD1 (6 bases). This CDR3 spans 14 amino acids. The V end was cut by 0 bases, the J end by 8 bases, with 13 bases between. Germline V gives CDR1 MGHRA, CDR2 YSYEKL. The CDR3 bases are TGCGCCAGCAGCCAAGAGCGCCAGGGGACCGAAGCTTTCTTT. This gives the protein CASSQERQGTEAFF.

This clonotype was recorded at least ten times. This rearrangement joins TRBV18 to TRBJ2-4; possible D gene TRBD2, 6 bases. Trimming removed 4 bases at V and 8 bases at J, with 12 bases between. From germline, CDR1 is KGHSH and CDR2 LQKENI. The CDR3 covers 13 residues. The CDR3 nucleotides are TGTGCCAGCTCACGACTAGAAGTGGACATTCAGTACTTC. This translates into CASSRLEVDIQYF. The full variable domain, rest sourced from reference TRBV18 and TRBJ2-4, is NAGVMQNPRHLVRRRGQEARLRCSPMKGHSHVYWYRQLPEEGLKFMVYLQKENIIDESGMPKERFSAEFPKEGPSILRIQQVVRGDSAAYFCASSRLEVDIQYFGAGTRLSVL.

This clonotype was seen repeatedly, ten times or more. The rearrangement links TRBV3-1 to TRBJ2-3; 10 bases align to TRBD2. The CDR3 contains 17 residues. Germline trimming cut 6 bases from V and 8 bases from J; bases unmatched to any gene: 17. CDR1 and CDR2 from the germline V gene are LGHDT and YNNKEL (reference sequence). CDR3 in DNA: TGTGCCAGCAGTCGTCCGGCTAGCGGGAGTTCGAGGGTTACGCAGTATTTT. This encodes CASSRPASGSSRVTQYF.